The 21 T cell receptor beta chains below all came from one sample that was sequenced in a study of cytomegalovirus exposure and HLA in healthy donors. PCR employed 60 Vbeta and 13 Jbeta primers. Some clones are missing from TCRdb's copy, which holds only in-frame ones; the method was immunoSEQ multiplex PCR. The specimen's table records about 120,000 clones. Sequences were obtained from PBMCs. Every receptor here comes from a woman between 35 and 50 years old in good health and CMV-seropositive.

The CDR3 DNA follows: TGTGCCAGCAGCTTAGTGGGAGATCAGCCCCAGCATTTT. The encoded protein is CASSLVGDQPQHF. The chain employs TRBV7-2 and TRBJ1-5; D unresolved. This CDR3 is built from 13 residues. V gave up 1 base and J gave up 5 bases, with 6 bases separating them. In germline, CDR1 is SGHTA, CDR2 FQGNSA.

V and J are TRBV19 and TRBJ2-7; D perhaps matches TRBD1 (6 bases). Germline assignment: CDR1 LNHDA and CDR2 SQIVND (reference sequence). The CDR3 consists of 14 residues. The V and J ends lost 5 bases and 1 base respectively, with 12 bases between them. The CDR3 reads CASSSLGGSYEQYF. For the CDR3, the DNA is TGTGCCAGTAGTTCCCTAGGGGGTTCCTACGAGCAGTACTTC.

The chain employs TRBV7-3 and TRBJ2-3, with TRBD2 identical over 10 bases. The CDR3 is 15 residues long. Germline-derived CDR1 and CDR2 are SGHTA and FQGTGA. Germline trimming cut 5 bases from V and 3 bases from J; bases unmatched to any gene: 5. CDR3 nucleotides: TGTGCCAGCAGCATCACTAGCGGGGTGACAGATACGCAGTATTTT. Protein: CASSITSGVTDTQYF.

The J gene is TRBJ2-5, the V gene TRBV27, with TRBD1 matching over 7 bases. This CDR3 has 15 amino acids. V lost 3 bases, J lost 2 bases, and 6 bases stayed unmatched. Germline V lookup: CDR1 MNHEY, CDR2 SMNVEV (reference sequence). The CDR3 bases are TGTGCCAGCAGTTTTTATGGACAGGTACAAGAGACCCAGTACTTC. Protein: CASSFYGQVQETQYF.

The rearrangement uses TRBV9 and TRBJ2-7, with D maybe TRBD2 (5 bases). Germline V lookup: CDR1 SGDLS, CDR2 YYNGEE. The CDR3 is 14 residues long. Deletions cut 4 bases from V and 5 bases from J, with 16 bases between. The CDR3 DNA follows: TGTGCCAGCAGCCTTCGTTGGGAGTTCCACGAGCAGTACTTC. This translates into CASSLRWEFHEQYF.

This chain connects TRBV28 to TRBJ2-2, with 8 bases matching TRBD2. CDR1 and CDR2 from the germline V gene are MDHEN and SYDVKM. CDR3 length: 15 residues. V lost 6 bases, J lost 6 bases, and 9 bases stayed unmatched. Written as DNA, the CDR3 is TGTGCCAGCAGCTTAGCGGGGTCTGCGTCCGGGGAGCTGTTTTTT. Translating gives CASSLAGSASGELFF.

V and J are TRBV5-4 and TRBJ1-1, with unresolved D. Germline values: CDR1 SGHNT, CDR2 YYREEE (reference sequence). The CDR3 covers 16 residues. Trimming stripped 4 bases from V and 4 bases from J, with 20 bases between. CDR3 coding DNA: TGTGCCAGCAGCGCAAGGAAGAGGGATCGGAGCACTGAAGCTTTCTTT. Encoded protein: CASSARKRDRSTEAFF.

This chain uses TRBV7-8 with TRBJ2-3; TRBD2 is a possible D gene (5 bases). The CDR3 totals 14 residues. Germline-derived CDR1 and CDR2 are SGHVS and FQNEAQ. Between the trimmed V and J ends, which lost 1 base and 9 bases, there was a span of 14 bases. DNA for the CDR3: TGTGCCAGCAGCTTAGAGGCGGGCAGCTTGACGCAGTATTTT. This codes for CASSLEAGSLTQYF.

The J gene is TRBJ1-5, the V gene TRBV28, with D possibly TRBD1 on 5 matching bases. This CDR3 has 16 residues. Trimming stripped 3 bases from V and 1 base from J, with 13 bases between. Per germline, CDR1 MDHEN and CDR2 SYDVKM. The CDR3, as DNA: TGTGCCAGCAGTTTTGGGGACTATCGCAGCAATCAGCCCCAGCATTTT. This sequence encodes CASSFGDYRSNQPQHF. The whole variable domain, filled in from reference TRBV28 and TRBJ1-5, reads DVKVTQSSRYLVKRTGEKVFLECVQDMDHENMFWYRQDPGLGLRLIYFSYDVKMKEKGDIPEGYSVSREKKERFSLILESASTNQTSMYLCASSFGDYRSNQPQHFGDGTRLSIL.

The chain uses TRBV19 and TRBJ2-5; D may be TRBD1 (6 bases). The germline CDR1 and CDR2 sequences are LNHDA and SQIVND (reference sequence). The CDR3 covers 13 residues. V dropped 2 bases and J dropped 6 bases, with 10 bases sitting between them. CDR3 sequence: CASSITQGKTQYF. The CDR3 nucleotides read TGTGCCAGTAGTATAACCCAGGGGAAGACCCAGTACTTC.

This chain links TRBV2 with TRBJ1-2; perhaps TRBD1 as D (5 bases). Trimming pared 2 bases from V and 2 bases from J, leaving 6 bases between. Germline V gene sequence: CDR1 SNHLY, CDR2 FYNNEI. The CDR3 is made up of 13 amino acids. The CDR3 region has the DNA TGTGCCAGCAGTGAAAGGGGAAACTATGGCTACACCTTC. Translating gives CASSERGNYGYTF.

About this clone itself: This same CDR3 is encoded by further DNA sequences in the sample. V and J are TRBV6-1 and TRBJ1-2; TRBD1 is a possible D gene (6 bases). Trimming took off 7 bases at V and 2 bases at J, with 11 bases between the two ends. From germline, CDR1 is MNHNS and CDR2 SASEGT. This CDR3 spans 13 amino acids. In DNA form, the CDR3 reads TGTGCCAGCACAATTGGACAGAACTATGGCTACACCTTC. The encoded protein is CASTIGQNYGYTF.

The rearrangement links TRBV28 to TRBJ2-1, with 9 bases identical to TRBD2. The CDR3 runs 15 residues. The trim removed 7 bases at V and 6 bases at J, leaving 10 bases unmatched. Germline V gene data show CDR1 as MDHEN and CDR2 as SYDVKM. CDR3 loop: CASTRGGRALNEQFF. The CDR3 DNA follows: TGTGCCAGCACACGCGGCGGGAGGGCCCTCAATGAGCAGTTCTTC.

The CDR3 protein is CASSQDARLADGTDTQYF. In DNA, the CDR3 is TGCGCCAGCAGCCAAGATGCTAGACTAGCGGACGGCACAGATACGCAGTATTTT. The chain couples TRBV4-3 to TRBJ2-3, with 9 bases aligning to TRBD2. The junction had 8 bases not matched to a gene; V was cut back by 0 bases and J by 1 base. The CDR3 runs to 18 residues. Germline CDR1 LGHNA, CDR2 YSLEER.

This chain joins TRBV29-1 and TRBJ2-5; D possibly corresponds to TRBD1 (6 bases). The DNA end is a closer match to TRBJ2-7, so the J assignment may be wrong. The germline gives CDR1 SQVTM, CDR2 ANQGSEA. CDR3 size: 11 residues. CDR3 amino acids: CSVGTIYEQYF. The CDR3 DNA sequence: TGCAGCGTCGGGACAATCTACGAGCAGTACTTC.

The chain employs TRBV11-2 and TRBJ2-2; 7 positions match TRBD1. The V gene end was trimmed by 0 bases and the J gene end by 7 bases; junction bases not matched to a gene: 8. CDR1 SGHAT and CDR2 FQNNGV come from the germline V gene. The CDR3 extends over 16 amino acids. The DNA of the CDR3 is TGTGCCAGCAGCTTAGATCAAGGGGGCATGGGCGGGGAGCTGTTTTTT. Protein sequence: CASSLDQGGMGGELFF. The whole variable domain, filled in from reference TRBV11-2 and TRBJ2-2, reads EAGVAQSPRYKIIEKRQSVAFWCNPISGHATLYWYQQILGQGPKLLIQFQNNGVVDDSQLPKDRFSAERLKGVDSTLKIQPAKLEDSAVYLCASSLDQGGMGGELFFGEGSRLTVL.

The chain joins TRBV27 to TRBJ1-1; 7 positions agree with TRBD1. The V segment lost 4 bases and the J segment 0 bases; nucleotides outside the gene matches: 5. From germline, CDR1 is MNHEY and CDR2 SMNVEV (reference sequence). The CDR3 consists of 15 residues. DNA of the CDR3: TGTGCCAGCAGTTGGGTTGACAGGGTGAACACTGAAGCTTTCTTT. Its protein product is CASSWVDRVNTEAFF.

The V call is TRBV5-1, the J call TRBJ2-1; D uncertain. CDR1 is SGHRS, CDR2 YFSETQ, per germline. V was pared by 1 base and J by 8 bases, with 10 bases between. CDR3 length equals 13 residues. CDR3: CASSLFLGDEQFF. CDR3 bases: TGCGCCAGCAGCTTGTTTCTCGGTGATGAGCAGTTCTTC.

This CDR3 reads CASSWGQGRNIQYF. The CDR3 nucleotides read TGTGCCAGCAGCTGGGGACAGGGGAGGAACATTCAGTACTTC. The gene calls are TRBV11-1 and TRBJ2-4; TRBD1 matches at 10 bases. CDR3 length equals 14 residues. Trimming took 4 bases from V and 7 from J; bases not matched to a gene: 4. The V gene's germline CDR1 is SGHAT and CDR2 FQDESV (reference sequence).

The J gene is TRBJ2-3, the V gene TRBV7-2; 8 nucleotides align to TRBD1. CDR1 SGHTA and CDR2 FQGNSA come from the germline V gene. V shed 5 bases, J shed 2 bases, and the junction held 6 bases outside the gene matches. The CDR3 totals 15 residues. CDR3 coding DNA: TGTGCCAGCAGCGCGGGGACAGGCTTCACAGATACGCAGTATTTT. Translated: CASSAGTGFTDTQYF.

The J gene is TRBJ2-3, the V gene TRBV19; 7 nucleotides align to TRBD2. J was trimmed by 6 bases and V by 1 base; bases with no gene match: 4. The length of the CDR3 is 14 residues. Germline values: CDR1 LNHDA, CDR2 SQIVND (reference sequence). CDR3 in amino acids: CASSIGTSADTQYF. CDR3 DNA: TGTGCCAGTAGTATAGGGACTAGTGCTGATACGCAGTATTTT.